This T cell receptor (beta chain) was sequenced for a study of blood T cell repertoires in COVID-19 (dated by TCRdb to the early 2020s). Concerning the study at large: Samples from collaborators originated in the United States, Italy and Spain and spanned both the acute and convalescent phases of COVID-19. The material from the prospective study consisted of cDNA or gDNA derived from T cells, B-cell-depleted T cells, or PBMCs. The dataset comprised deeply sampled blood TCRbeta repertoires from subjects exposed to, actively infected with, or recovered from COVID-19. The repertoires were released in a freely available public database meant as a resource for research on the immune response to SARS-CoV-2. The samples were drawn from the first 160 participants of the ongoing ImmuneRACE study and from roughly 1,300 subjects provided by 6 global collaborators. Nearly every sample came with metadata listing a de-identified subject ID, COVID-19 status, age in years and sex. Where HLA class I and class II types were available, the types were taken from metadata supplied by the sample provider, not from assay-based typing.

TCRbeta CDR3 regions were amplified from genomic DNA by means of the immunoSEQ Assay, a bias-controlled multiplex PCR. For the original study's pipeline: The number of nucleated cells in each sample was estimated by amplification of reference gene primers within the assay. To quantify the absolute abundance of each unique TCRbeta CDR3 rearrangement, sequence reads were collapsed and filtered. For each sample, productive Simpson clonality was calculated as the square root of Simpson's diversity index across productive rearrangements. TCRdb provides this immuneACCESS table in a form limited to in-frame rearrangements. Some clones are lacking; in checked studies, under half of them reflect an unresolved V gene, and why the rest are absent is not known. Clone size and V and J calls were adopted from that table, with D and trimming inferred from the DNA. Present in this sample are about 190,000 clones, 70% to 90% of which were seen just once. Of the sample, roughly 6.2% is held by the ten largest clones.

What the work shows at the level of the full study, not this receptor alone: Clinical and demographic metadata were provided uncurated, with the amount varying by source and participant.

Of note for this clone: The antigen this receptor binds is unknown. Base qualities were left out, and no much larger clone turns up one base away.

Trimming costs V 3 bases and J 2 bases, and their ends lie 10 bases apart. The cysteine opens and the phenylalanine closes a CDR3 of 14 amino acids. The entry retains the CDR3 DNA only, 42 bases that are in frame from base 1. Based on the germline V gene, the CDR1 and CDR2 sequences are SGHAT and FQNNGV. A second Seattle source provided samples from volunteer blood donors who had recovered from COVID-19. Whole blood was collected in K2EDTA tubes by collaborating institutions according to the institutions' own protocols. For TCRbeta analysis, collaborators shipped samples as frozen whole blood, isolated PBMCs, or DNA extracted from either of those sample types.

The sequence came from a woman aged 40 to 55 who had recovered from COVID-19. The specimen sequenced was peripheral blood. The chain is assembled from TRBV11-2 and TRBJ2-5, with TRBD2 tentatively as D gene (6 bases match). The DNA sequence reads TGTGCCAGCAGCTTTAGCGGAGCTCAAGAGACCCAGTACTTC. Its amino acids are CASSFSGAQETQYF.